This TCR beta chain was identified in a study of long-term antiretroviral therapy in people with HIV. Across the whole study: In the earliest collections, sampling predates the 2015 immediate-ART recommendation by about a decade.

Two or more post-ART PBMC samples, plus at least one pre-ART sample, were available for each donor. Study conclusions and caveats: Pre-ART expanded clones dominated the repertoire at every time point. Nothing was known about ART adherence, viral resistance or changes in therapy.

immunoSEQ v3.0 was run at survey level. Clones were read by immunoSEQ multiplex PCR, and TCRdb kept only the in-frame ones, dropping some. The table records 14,000 or so clones, 75% to 85% of them present only once. A remark on this clone: The antigen is undetermined.

This CDR3 is 15 amino acids long. Germline CDR1 reads MNHNY; CDR2 reads SVGAGI (reference sequence). V was clipped by 0 bases and J by 3 bases; unmatched bases: 2. The input for sequencing was unsorted PBMCs, taken 1.3 years before starting antiretroviral therapy. The clonotype was recovered from a man aged 35-49 years with HIV. The chain employs TRBV6-6 and TRBJ2-7; 10 bases align to TRBD2. CDR3 protein: CASSYSLAGGYEQYF. CDR3 in DNA: TGTGCCAGCAGTTACTCGTTAGCGGGGGGCTACGAGCAGTACTTC.